These T cell receptor beta chains were read from a single sample in a study of T cell repertoires in cytomegalovirus infection. TCRdb independently ran MiXCR on the reads; one entry per CDR3 protein. The sample has around 440,000 distinct CDR3 sequences, roughly 12% seen once. Material for sequencing was PBMCs. Source of these receptors: a human donor in good health (CMV status not recorded). Some clones in this sample may be carry-over from other donors' samples. CDR3s include the opening cysteine and the closing phenylalanine or tryptophan. A D gene is named only where the DNA matches it firmly. The listing skips clone size in some rows; elsewhere it reads once, few, many or a size class.

D	size	J	V	DNA	CDR3
TRBD2	once	TRBJ2-1	TRBV6-5	TGTGCCAGCAGTCTACTGACGGGGGGGCTTTACAATGAGCAGTTCTTC	CASSLLTGGLYNEQFF
.	many	TRBJ2-3	TRBV5-1	TGCGCCAGCAGCGTCCGGGGCCCAGATACGCAGTATTTT	CASSVRGPDTQYF
.	few	TRBJ1-1	TRBV9	TGTGCCAGCAGCGTAGTTTCTGGGGGCACTGAAGCTTTCTTT	CASSVVSGGTEAFF
.	.	TRBJ1-2	TRBV27	TGTGCCAGCGCACCGGGGGCGGGGGGCCACCTCTATGGCTACACCTTC	CASAPGAGGHLYGYTF
.	.	TRBJ2-7	TRBV6-1	TGTGCCAGCAGTCCTATCGGGACATCTTACGAGCAGTACTTC	CASSPIGTSYEQYF
.	many	TRBJ1-5	TRBV19	TGTGCCAGTAGTAAGTCAAACCAGGGGACGCCCCGCAATCAGCCCCAGCATTTT	CASSKSNQGTPRNQPQHF
.	.	TRBJ1-1	TRBV28	TGTGCCAGCAGTTTATTTGGGGAGGTGAACACTGAAGCTTTCTTT	CASSLFGEVNTEAFF
.	.	TRBJ1-1	TRBV2	TGTGCCAGCAGTGCTGGGGGTACAGACACTGAAGCTTTCTTT	CASSAGGTDTEAFF
TRBD1	few	TRBJ1-2	TRBV24-1	TGTGCCACCAGTGACGCACAGGGGAACGGCTACACCTTC	CATSDAQGNGYTF
.	few	TRBJ1-2	TRBV13	TGTGCCAGCAGCTCCCCATCGCGGAGGGGCTACACCTTC	CASSSPSRRGYTF
TRBD1	many	TRBJ1-6	TRBV10-3	TGTGCCATCAGGGAGGGACAGCCAAGTTCACCCCTCCACTTT	CAIREGQPSSPLHF
.	.	TRBJ1-6	TRBV11-2	TGTGCCAGCAGCTTAGGGTGGGTGGGGACTAATTCACCCCTCCACTTT	CASSLGWVGTNSPLHF
.	few	TRBJ1-1	TRBV3-1	TGTGCCAGCAGCCGCACAGATCTCGAAACTTTCTTT	CASSRTDLETFF
.	many	TRBJ1-5	TRBV18	TGTGCCAGCTCACCACAGGGTTGGCAGCCCCAGCATTTT	CASSPQGWQPQHF
.	many	TRBJ2-7	TRBV5-4	TGTGCCAGCAGCTTGGAACTACACAACTACGAGCAGTACTTC	CASSLELHNYEQYF
TRBD2	.	TRBJ2-7	TRBV5-1	TGCGCCAGCAGCTTGATACTAGCGGGAGCCGGCTACGAGCAGTACTTC	CASSLILAGAGYEQYF
TRBD1	.	TRBJ2-1	TRBV5-5	TGTGCCAGCAGCCCGACAGGGGGGGGTTGGGGGTTCTTC	CASSPTGGGWGFF
TRBD1	many	TRBJ1-5	TRBV3-1	TGTGCCAGCAGTCAAGACAGGGGACAGCCCCAGCATTTT	CASSQDRGQPQHF
.	many	TRBJ1-1	TRBV7-2	TGTGCCAGCAGCTTGCTCCCGGGGGGCGGGAACACTGAAGCTTTCTTT	CASSLLPGGGNTEAFF
.	.	TRBJ1-1	TRBV30	TGTGCCTGGACGGCGTGGACTGAAGCTTTCTTT	CAWTAWTEAFF
.	.	TRBJ1-6	TRBV5-5	TGTGCCAGCAGTCTCTTAGGGGCGAATTCACCCCTCCACTTT	CASSLLGANSPLHF
TRBD1	many	TRBJ2-5	TRBV11-2	TGTGCCAGCAGCTCCCGGACAGGGAAACACCAAGAGACCCAGTACTTC	CASSSRTGKHQETQYF
TRBD1	.	TRBJ2-1	TRBV24-1	TGTGCCACCAGTGTCCGCTTGACAGGGGGACAGTTCTTC	CATSVRLTGGQFF
.	.	TRBJ1-5	TRBV5-4	TGTGCCAGCAGGGCAGGACTCAATCAGCCCCAGCATTTT	CASRAGLNQPQHF
.	many	TRBJ1-2	TRBV3-1	TGTGCCAGCAGCCAAGATTCGACCAGGGGTGGGATGAGAGGAATAGAGAATGGCTACACCTTC	CASSQDSTRGGMRGIENGYTF
TRBD1	.	TRBJ2-7	TRBV30	TGTGCCTGGAGTGTACCATCGACAGGGAGAAAGTACTTC	CAWSVPSTGRKYF
TRBD2	.	TRBJ2-3	TRBV11-2	TGTGCCAGCAGCCTGCCTAGCGGCCGCACAGATACGCAGTATTTT	CASSLPSGRTDTQYF
.	many	TRBJ1-5	TRBV27	TGTGCCAGCAGTTTTCAGGGGTATCATCAGCCCCAGCATTTT	CASSFQGYHQPQHF
.	.	TRBJ2-5	TRBV7-2	TGTGCCAGCAGCTCCGACAGCCGAGACCAGTACTTC	CASSSDSRDQYF
.	.	TRBJ1-3	TRBV19	TGTGCCAGTAGTATCGACCCATGGGATTCTGGAAACACCATATATTTT	CASSIDPWDSGNTIYF
TRBD2	many	TRBJ2-2	TRBV7-8	TGTGCCAGCAGGCTAGCGGGGGGACAGTACACCGGGGAGCTGTTTTTT	CASRLAGGQYTGELFF
.	many	TRBJ1-6	TRBV27	TGTGCCAGCAGGACAGCCAATTCACCCCTCCACTTT	CASRTANSPLHF
TRBD1	many	TRBJ2-5	TRBV18	TGTGCCAGCTCACCGGACAGGGAAGAGACCCAGTACTTC	CASSPDREETQYF
TRBD1	.	TRBJ1-1	TRBV20-1	TGCAGTGCTAGAAAGCATCGTGGGGACAGGGTAACTGAAGCTTTCTTT	CSARKHRGDRVTEAFF
TRBD1	.	TRBJ1-1	TRBV30	TGTGCCTGGAGTGTGGTACTGGGACAGGGACGCACTGAAGCTTTCTTT	CAWSVVLGQGRTEAFF
TRBD2	many	TRBJ2-1	TRBV10-3	TGTGCCATCAGGAGACTAGCGGGTCCCCTGGATGAGCAGTTCTTC	CAIRRLAGPLDEQFF
TRBD1	many	TRBJ1-5	TRBV7-9	TGTGCCAGCAGCCTCGGGACAGGGGATCAGCCCCAGCATTTT	CASSLGTGDQPQHF
.	many	TRBJ2-6	TRBV11-2	TGTGCCAGCAGCTTATTTGGGGGCTCAAGCTCTGGGGCCAACGTCCTGACTTTC	CASSLFGGSSSGANVLTF
TRBD2	many	TRBJ2-1	TRBV20-1	TGCAGTGCTCCCCGAGCGGGAGAAGGTATAGGTGAGCAGTTCTTC	CSAPRAGEGIGEQFF
.	.	TRBJ2-3	TRBV5-6	TGTGCCAGCAGCGCTACTGCTTCGCGGCCCCGCACAGATACGCAGTATTTT	CASSATASRPRTDTQYF
.	many	TRBJ1-2	TRBV7-9	TGTGCCAGCAGCTCTAACAGCCAGAACTATGGCTACACCTTC	CASSSNSQNYGYTF
TRBD2	many	TRBJ2-1	TRBV4-2	TGTGCCAGCAGCCAAGTTGGTATTAGCGGGAGTTTCTTC	CASSQVGISGSFF
.	.	TRBJ2-3	TRBV5-5	TGTGCCAGCAGCTTGCCGGGGTTCCCAGATACGCAGTATTTT	CASSLPGFPDTQYF
TRBD1	few	TRBJ1-2	TRBV29-1	TGCAGCGTCAACCGACAGGGGGATTCTAACTATGGCTACACCTTC	CSVNRQGDSNYGYTF
.	.	TRBJ1-2	TRBV29-1	TGCAGCGTTTACACGGGGGGAAGGAACTATGGCTACACCTTC	CSVYTGGRNYGYTF
TRBD1	once	TRBJ1-3	TRBV18	TGTGCCAGCTCACCATCTCGACAGGGAGGTGGAAACACCATATATTTT	CASSPSRQGGGNTIYF
TRBD1	many	TRBJ2-5	TRBV10-3	TGTGCCATCAGTGGGACAGGGGAGACCCAGTACTTC	CAISGTGETQYF
TRBD1	many	TRBJ2-7	TRBV5-6	TGTGCCAGCAGCTTATCCGGGACAGGGCGCCTCTCCTACGAGCAGTACTTC	CASSLSGTGRLSYEQYF
.	many	TRBJ1-2	TRBV12-3/TRBV12-4	TGTGCCAGCAGTTTCAGGACAGCCAATAACTATGGCTACACCTTC	CASSFRTANNYGYTF
TRBD2	many	TRBJ2-2	TRBV7-8	TGTGCCAGCACCGGGACTAGAAACACCGGGGAGCTGTTTTTT	CASTGTRNTGELFF
.	few	TRBJ2-2	TRBV12-3/TRBV12-4	TGTGCCAGCAGTTTTCGTCCAATGGAGCTGTTTTTT	CASSFRPMELFF
.	many	TRBJ2-7	TRBV28	TGTGCCAGCATTGACACGGTCTCTTCCTACGAGCAGTACTTC	CASIDTVSSYEQYF
.	.	TRBJ1-6	TRBV6-1	TGTGCCAGCAGTGCGGACTGGAGGAATTCACCCCTCCACTTT	CASSADWRNSPLHF
.	.	TRBJ2-7	TRBV5-6	TGTGCCAGCAGCCAGTGGTCCACCTACGAGCAGTACTTC	CASSQWSTYEQYF